This T cell receptor (beta chain) is from a study of cytomegalovirus exposure and HLA in healthy donors. With 4 bases clipped from V and 6 bases from J, the junction kept 8 bases outside the gene matches. CDR3 length equals 15 residues. CDR1 is MNHEY, CDR2 SMNVEV, per germline (reference sequence). Measured with immunoSEQ multiplex PCR; TCRdb has only the in-frame clones, and not every one. Seen here are about 200,000 clones, less than 85% observed once, and the top ten hold roughly 5.5%. The sequenced sample consisted of PBMCs. The receptor was isolated from a woman aged 18-35 years in good health and CMV-seronegative. The chain couples TRBV27 to TRBJ2-1; the match to TRBD2 covers 8 bases. CDR3 in amino acids: CASSSRTSRANEQFF. The CDR3 DNA sequence: TGTGCCAGCAGTTCCCGGACTAGCAGGGCCAATGAGCAGTTCTTC.